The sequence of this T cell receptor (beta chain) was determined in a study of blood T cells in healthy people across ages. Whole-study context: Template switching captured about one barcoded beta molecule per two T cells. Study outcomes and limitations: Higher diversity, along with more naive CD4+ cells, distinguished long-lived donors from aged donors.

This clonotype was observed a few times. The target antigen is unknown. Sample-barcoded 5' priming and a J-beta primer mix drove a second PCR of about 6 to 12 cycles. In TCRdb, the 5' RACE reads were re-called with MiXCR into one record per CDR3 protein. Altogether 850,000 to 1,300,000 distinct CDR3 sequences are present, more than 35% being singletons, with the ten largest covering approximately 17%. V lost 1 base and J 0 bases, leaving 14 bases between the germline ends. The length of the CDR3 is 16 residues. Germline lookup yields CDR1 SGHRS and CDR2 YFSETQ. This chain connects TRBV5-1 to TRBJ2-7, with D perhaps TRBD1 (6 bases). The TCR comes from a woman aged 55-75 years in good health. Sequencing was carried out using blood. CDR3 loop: CASSLRVEDSSYEQYF. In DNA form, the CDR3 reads TGCGCCAGCAGCTTGCGGGTTGAGGACAGCTCCTACGAGCAGTACTTC.